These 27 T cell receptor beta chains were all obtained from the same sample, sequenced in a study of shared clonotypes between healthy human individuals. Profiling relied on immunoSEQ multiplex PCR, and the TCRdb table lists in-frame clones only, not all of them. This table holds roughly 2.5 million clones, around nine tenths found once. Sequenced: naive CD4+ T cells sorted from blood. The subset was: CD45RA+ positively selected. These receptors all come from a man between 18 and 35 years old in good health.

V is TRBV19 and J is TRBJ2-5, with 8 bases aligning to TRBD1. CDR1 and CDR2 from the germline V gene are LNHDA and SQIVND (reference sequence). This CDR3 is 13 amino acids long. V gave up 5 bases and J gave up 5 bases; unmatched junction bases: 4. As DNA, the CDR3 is TGTGCCAGTAGTCAGGGGGCGCATGAGACCCAGTACTTC. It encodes CASSQGAHETQYF.

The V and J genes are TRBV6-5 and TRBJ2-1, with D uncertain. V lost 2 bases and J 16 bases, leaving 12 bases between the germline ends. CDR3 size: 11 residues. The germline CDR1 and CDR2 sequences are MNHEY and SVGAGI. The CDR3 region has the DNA TGTGCCAGCAGTTACAACAGATTCCATTTCTTC. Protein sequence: CASSYNRFHFF.

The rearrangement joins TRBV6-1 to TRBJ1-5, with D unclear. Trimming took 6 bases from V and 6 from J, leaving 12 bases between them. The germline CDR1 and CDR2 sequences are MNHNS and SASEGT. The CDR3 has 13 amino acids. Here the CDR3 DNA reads TGTGCCAGCAGCGCCCTGGAAGCTCAGCCCCAGCATTTT. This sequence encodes CASSALEAQPQHF.

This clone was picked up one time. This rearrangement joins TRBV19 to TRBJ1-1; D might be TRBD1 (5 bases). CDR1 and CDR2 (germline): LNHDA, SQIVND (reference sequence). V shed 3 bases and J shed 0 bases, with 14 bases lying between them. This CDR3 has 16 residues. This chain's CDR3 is CASSMRAGSMNTEAFF. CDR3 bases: TGTGCCAGTAGTATGAGGGCAGGGTCCATGAACACTGAAGCTTTCTTT.

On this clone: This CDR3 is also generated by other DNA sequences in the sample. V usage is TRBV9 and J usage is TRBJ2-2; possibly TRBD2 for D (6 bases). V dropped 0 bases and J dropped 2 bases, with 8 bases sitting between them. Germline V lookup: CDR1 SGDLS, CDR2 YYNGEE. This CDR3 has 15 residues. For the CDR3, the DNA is TGTGCCAGCAGCGTAGCCGGGGGTAACACCGGGGAGCTGTTTTTT. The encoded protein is CASSVAGGNTGELFF.

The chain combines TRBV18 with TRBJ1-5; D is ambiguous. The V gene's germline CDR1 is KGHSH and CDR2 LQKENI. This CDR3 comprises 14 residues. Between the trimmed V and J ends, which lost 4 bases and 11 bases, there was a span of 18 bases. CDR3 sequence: CASSREPSFRTQHF. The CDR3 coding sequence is TGTGCCAGCTCACGAGAGCCTAGTTTTAGGACCCAGCATTTT.

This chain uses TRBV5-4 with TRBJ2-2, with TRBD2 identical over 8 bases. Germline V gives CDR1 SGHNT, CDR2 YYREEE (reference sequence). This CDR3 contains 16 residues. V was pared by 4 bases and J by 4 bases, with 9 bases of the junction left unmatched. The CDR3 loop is CASSPAGGRSTGELFF. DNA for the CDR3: TGTGCCAGCAGCCCGGCGGGGGGCCGATCCACCGGGGAGCTGTTTTTT. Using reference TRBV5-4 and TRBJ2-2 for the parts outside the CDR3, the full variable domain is ETGVTQSPTHLIKTRGQQVTLRCSSQSGHNTVSWYQQALGQGPQFIFQYYREEENGRGNFPPRFSGLQFPNYSSELNVNALELDDSALYLCASSPAGGRSTGELFFGEGSRLTVL.

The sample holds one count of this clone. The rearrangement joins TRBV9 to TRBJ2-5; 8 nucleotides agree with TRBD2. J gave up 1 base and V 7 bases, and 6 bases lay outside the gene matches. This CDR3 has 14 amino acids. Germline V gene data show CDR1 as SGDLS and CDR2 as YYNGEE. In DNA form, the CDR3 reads TGTGCCAGCGCGGGGGGACATATCCAAGAGACCCAGTACTTC. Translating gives CASAGGHIQETQYF.

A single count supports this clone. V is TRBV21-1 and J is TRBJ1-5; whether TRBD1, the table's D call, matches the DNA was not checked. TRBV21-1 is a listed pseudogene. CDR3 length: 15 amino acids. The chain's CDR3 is CASSSTEQVNQPQHF. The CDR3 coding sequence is TGTGCCAGCAGTTCAACTGAACAGGTCAATCAGCCCCAGCATTTT.

The DNA for the CDR3 is TGTGCCAGCAGCAAGGGGACAGGGCTCTACAATGAGCAGTTCTTC. Translation: CASSKGTGLYNEQFF. The chain uses TRBV7-8 and TRBJ2-1, with 9 bases that match TRBD1. V trimming: 5 bases; J trimming: 3 bases; junction bases outside the gene matches: 5. The germline CDR1 and CDR2 sequences are SGHVS and FQNEAQ. The CDR3 length is 15 residues. The variable domain in full, with the rest retrieved from reference TRBV7-8 and TRBJ2-1, is GAGVSQSPRYKVAKRGQDVALRCDPISGHVSLFWYQQALGQGPEFLTYFQNEAQLDKSGLPSDRFFAERPEGSVSTLKIQRTQQEDSAVYLCASSKGTGLYNEQFFGPGTRLTVL.

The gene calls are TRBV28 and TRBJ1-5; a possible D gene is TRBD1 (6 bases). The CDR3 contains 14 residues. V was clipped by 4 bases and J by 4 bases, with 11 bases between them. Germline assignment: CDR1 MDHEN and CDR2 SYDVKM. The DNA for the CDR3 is TGTGCCAGCAGTTCCGACAGGCTTAATCAGCCCCAGCATTTT. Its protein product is CASSSDRLNQPQHF.

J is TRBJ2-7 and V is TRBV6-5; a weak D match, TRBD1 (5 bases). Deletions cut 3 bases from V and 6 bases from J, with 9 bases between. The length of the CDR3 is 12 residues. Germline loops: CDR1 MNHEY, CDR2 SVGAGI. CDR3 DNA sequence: TGTGCCAGCAGTTATAAGGGGATCGAGCAGTACTTC. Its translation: CASSYKGIEQYF.

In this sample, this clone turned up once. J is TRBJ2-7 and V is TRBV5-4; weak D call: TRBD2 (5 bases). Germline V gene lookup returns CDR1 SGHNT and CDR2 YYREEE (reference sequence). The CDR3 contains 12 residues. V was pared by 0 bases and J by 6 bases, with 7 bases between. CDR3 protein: CASSLGGFEQYF. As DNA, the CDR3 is TGTGCCAGCAGCTTGGGAGGGTTCGAGCAGTACTTC.

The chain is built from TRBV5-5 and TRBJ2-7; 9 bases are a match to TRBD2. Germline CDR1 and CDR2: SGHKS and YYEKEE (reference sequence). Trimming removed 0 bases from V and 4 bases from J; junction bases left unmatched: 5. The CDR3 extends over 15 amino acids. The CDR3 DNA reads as TGTGCCAGCAGCTTGGATGGGACTAGCTCTTACGAGCAGTACTTC. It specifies CASSLDGTSSYEQYF. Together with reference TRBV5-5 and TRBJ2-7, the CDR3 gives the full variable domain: DAGVTQSPTHLIKTRGQQVTLRCSPISGHKSVSWYQQVLGQGPQFIFQYYEKEERGRGNFPDRFSARQFPNYSSELNVNALLLGDSALYLCASSLDGTSSYEQYFGPGTRLTVT.

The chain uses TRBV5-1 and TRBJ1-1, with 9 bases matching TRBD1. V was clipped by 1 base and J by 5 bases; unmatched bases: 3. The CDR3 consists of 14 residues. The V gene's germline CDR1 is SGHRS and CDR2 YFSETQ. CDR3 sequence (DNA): TGCGCCAGCAGCTTGTGGGACAGGGTTACTGAAGCTTTCTTT. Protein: CASSLWDRVTEAFF.

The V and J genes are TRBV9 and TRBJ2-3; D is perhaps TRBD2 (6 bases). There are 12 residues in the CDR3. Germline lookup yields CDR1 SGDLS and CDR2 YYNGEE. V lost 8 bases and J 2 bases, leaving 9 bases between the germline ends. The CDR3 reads CASGGNTDTQYF. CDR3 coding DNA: TGTGCCAGTGGAGGGAACACAGATACGCAGTATTTT.

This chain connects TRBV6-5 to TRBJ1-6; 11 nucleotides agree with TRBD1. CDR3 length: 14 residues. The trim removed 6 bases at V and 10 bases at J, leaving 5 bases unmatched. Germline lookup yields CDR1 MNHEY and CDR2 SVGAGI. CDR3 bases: TGTGCCAGCAGCCCGGACAGGGGGCTATCACCCCTCCACTTT. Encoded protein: CASSPDRGLSPLHF.

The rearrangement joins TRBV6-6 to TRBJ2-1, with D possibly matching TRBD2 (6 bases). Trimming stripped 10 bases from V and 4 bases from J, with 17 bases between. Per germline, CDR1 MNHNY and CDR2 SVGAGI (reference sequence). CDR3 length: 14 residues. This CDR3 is CATSAGFLYNEQFF. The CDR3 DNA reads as TGTGCCACTTCAGCGGGTTTCCTATACAATGAGCAGTTCTTC.

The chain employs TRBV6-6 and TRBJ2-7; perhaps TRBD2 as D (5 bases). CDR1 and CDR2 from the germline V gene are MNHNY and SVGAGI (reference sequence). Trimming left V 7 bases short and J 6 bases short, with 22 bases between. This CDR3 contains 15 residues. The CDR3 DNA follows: TGTGCCAGCATGGGAGTGGAGAAGGGTCTGGGCGAGCAGTACTTC. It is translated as CASMGVEKGLGEQYF.

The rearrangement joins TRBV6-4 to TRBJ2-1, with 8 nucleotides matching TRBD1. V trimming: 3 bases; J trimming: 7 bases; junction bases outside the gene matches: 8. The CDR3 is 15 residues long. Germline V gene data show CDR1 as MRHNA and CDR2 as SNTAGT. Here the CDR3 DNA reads TGTGCCAGCAGTGAAACAGGGGGTGGTGGGAATGAGCAGTTCTTC. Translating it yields CASSETGGGGNEQFF.

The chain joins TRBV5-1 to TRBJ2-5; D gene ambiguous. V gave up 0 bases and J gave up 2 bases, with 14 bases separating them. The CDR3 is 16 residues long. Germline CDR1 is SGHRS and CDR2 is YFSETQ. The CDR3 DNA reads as TGCGCCAGCAGCTTGGACGGAGTCCTAGGGCAAGAGACCCAGTACTTC. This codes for CASSLDGVLGQETQYF.

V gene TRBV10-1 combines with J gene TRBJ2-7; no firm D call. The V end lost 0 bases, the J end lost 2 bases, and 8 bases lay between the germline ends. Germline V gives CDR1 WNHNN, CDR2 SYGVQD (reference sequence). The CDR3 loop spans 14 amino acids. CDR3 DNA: TGCGCCAGCAGTGAGTCTGGGTTCCCCTACGAGCAGTACTTC. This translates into CASSESGFPYEQYF.

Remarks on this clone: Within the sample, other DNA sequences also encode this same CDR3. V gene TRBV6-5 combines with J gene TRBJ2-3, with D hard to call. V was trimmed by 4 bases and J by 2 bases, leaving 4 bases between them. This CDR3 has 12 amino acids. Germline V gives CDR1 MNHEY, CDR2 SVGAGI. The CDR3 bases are TGTGCCAGCAGTTCTTCCACAGATACGCAGTATTTT. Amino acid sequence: CASSSSTDTQYF.

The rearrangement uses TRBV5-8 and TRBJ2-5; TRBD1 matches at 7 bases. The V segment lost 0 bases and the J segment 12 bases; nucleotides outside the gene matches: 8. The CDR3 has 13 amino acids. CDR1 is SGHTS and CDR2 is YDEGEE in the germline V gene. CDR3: CASSLVSGQLKYF. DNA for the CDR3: TGTGCCAGCAGCTTGGTGTCGGGACAGCTAAAGTACTTC. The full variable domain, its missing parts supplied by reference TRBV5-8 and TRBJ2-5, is EAGVTQSPTHLIKTRGQQATLRCSPISGHTSVYWYQQALGLGLQFLLWYDEGEERNRGNFPPRFSGRQFPNYSSELNVNALELEDSALYLCASSLVSGQLKYFGPGTRLLVL.

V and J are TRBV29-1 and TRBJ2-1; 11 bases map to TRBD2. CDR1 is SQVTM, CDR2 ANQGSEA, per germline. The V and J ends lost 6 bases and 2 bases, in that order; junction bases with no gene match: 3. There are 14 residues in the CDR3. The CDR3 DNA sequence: TGCAGCGTGGGTAGCGGGAGGGCCTACAATGAGCAGTTCTTC. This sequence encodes CSVGSGRAYNEQFF.

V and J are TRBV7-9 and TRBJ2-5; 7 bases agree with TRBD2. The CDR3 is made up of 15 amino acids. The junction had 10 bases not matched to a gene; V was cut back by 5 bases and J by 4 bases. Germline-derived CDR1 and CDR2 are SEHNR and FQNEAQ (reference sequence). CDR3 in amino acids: CASSLRGSQAETQYF. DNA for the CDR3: TGTGCCAGCAGCCTGCGGGGGAGTCAGGCAGAGACCCAGTACTTC.

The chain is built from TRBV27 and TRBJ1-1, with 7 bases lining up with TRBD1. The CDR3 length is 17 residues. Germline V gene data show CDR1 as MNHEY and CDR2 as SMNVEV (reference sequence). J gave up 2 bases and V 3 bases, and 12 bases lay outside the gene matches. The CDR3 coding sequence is TGTGCCAGCAGTTTTATGAGGGGGCGGGGAGGTAACACTGAAGCTTTCTTT. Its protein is CASSFMRGRGGNTEAFF.